The T cell receptor (beta chain) described here comes from a study of shared clonotypes between healthy human individuals. Findings and caveats of the study: A few donors had around 5% of their naive CD4 clonotypes in common. Investigators expected sequencing depth to affect clonotype sharing among donors.

Concerning this clone: Its target is not known.

There are 14 residues in the CDR3. In germline, CDR1 is GTSNPN, CDR2 SVGIG (reference sequence). Trimming removed 3 bases at V and 4 bases at J, with 13 bases between. The assay was carried out at the deep level. Clones were sequenced by immunoSEQ multiplex PCR, and TCRdb holds only the in-frame ones, with some missing. The sample contains over a million clones, roughly 80% of which appear only once. Healthy and HIV-negative, the adult donors had no recent acute infections or vaccinations. This receptor was obtained from a man between 18 and 35 years old in good health. Sequenced: memory CD4+ T cells sorted from blood. As for subset: CD45RA-negative fraction. The rearrangement joins TRBV30 to TRBJ1-5, with a tentative D call TRBD1 (6 bases). The CDR3 DNA is TGTGCCTGGAGCGGCAAAGGGGGGAATCAGCCCCAGCATTTT. Translated, it gives CAWSGKGGNQPQHF.